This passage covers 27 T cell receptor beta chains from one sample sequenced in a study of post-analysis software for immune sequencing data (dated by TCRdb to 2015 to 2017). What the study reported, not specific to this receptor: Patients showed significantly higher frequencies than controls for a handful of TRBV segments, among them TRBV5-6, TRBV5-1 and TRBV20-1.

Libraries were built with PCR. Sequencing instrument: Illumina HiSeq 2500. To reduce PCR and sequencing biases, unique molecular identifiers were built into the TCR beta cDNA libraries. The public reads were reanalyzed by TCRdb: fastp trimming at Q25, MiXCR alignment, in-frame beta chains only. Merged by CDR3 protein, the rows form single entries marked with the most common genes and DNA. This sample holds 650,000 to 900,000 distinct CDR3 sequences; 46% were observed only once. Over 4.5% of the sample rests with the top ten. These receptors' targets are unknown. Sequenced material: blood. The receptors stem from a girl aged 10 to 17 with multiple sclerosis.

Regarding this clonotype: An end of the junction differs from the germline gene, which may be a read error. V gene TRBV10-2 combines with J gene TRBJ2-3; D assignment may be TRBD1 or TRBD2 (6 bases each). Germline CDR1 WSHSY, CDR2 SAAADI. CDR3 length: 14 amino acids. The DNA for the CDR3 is TGCGCCAGCACCGAGTTGGGGGGCACGGATACGCAGTATTTT. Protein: CASTELGGTDTQYF.

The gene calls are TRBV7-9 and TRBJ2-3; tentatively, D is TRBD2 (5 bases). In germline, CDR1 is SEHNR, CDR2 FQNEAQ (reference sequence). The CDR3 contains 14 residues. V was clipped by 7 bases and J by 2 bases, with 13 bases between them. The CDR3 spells CASTELGNTDTQYF. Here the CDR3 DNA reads TGTGCCAGCACCGAACTAGGAAACACAGATACGCAGTATTTT.

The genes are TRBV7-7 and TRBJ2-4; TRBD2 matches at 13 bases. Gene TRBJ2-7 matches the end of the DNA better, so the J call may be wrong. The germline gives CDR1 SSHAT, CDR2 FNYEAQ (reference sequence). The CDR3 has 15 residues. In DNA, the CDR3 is TGTACTAGCAGCTTAACTAGCGGGAGGGCCGACGAGCAGTACTTC. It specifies CTSSLTSGRADEQYF.

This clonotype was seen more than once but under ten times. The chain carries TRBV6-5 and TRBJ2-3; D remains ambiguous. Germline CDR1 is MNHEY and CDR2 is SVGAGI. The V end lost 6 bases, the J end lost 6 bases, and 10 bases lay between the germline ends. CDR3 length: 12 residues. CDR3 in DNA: TGTGCCAGCAGCCGCGGCCGGGATACGCAGTATTTT. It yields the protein CASSRGRDTQYF.

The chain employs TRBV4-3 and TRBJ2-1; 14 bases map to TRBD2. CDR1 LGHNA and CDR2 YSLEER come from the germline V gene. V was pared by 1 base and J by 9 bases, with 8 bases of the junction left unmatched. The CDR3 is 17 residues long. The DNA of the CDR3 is TGCGCCAGCAGCCAAGTGAGTGGGACTAGCGGGAGTTCTGAGCAGTTCTTC. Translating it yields CASSQVSGTSGSSEQFF.

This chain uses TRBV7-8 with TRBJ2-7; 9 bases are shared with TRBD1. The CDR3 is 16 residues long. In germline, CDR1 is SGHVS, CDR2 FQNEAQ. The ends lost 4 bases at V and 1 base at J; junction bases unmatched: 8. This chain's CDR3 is CASSSPRDRESYEQYF. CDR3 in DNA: TGTGCCAGCAGCTCGCCCCGGGACAGGGAGTCCTACGAGCAGTACTTC. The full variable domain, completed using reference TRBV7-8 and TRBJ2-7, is GAGVSQSPRYKVAKRGQDVALRCDPISGHVSLFWYQQALGQGPEFLTYFQNEAQLDKSGLPSDRFFAERPEGSVSTLKIQRTQQEDSAVYLCASSSPRDRESYEQYFGPGTRLTVT.

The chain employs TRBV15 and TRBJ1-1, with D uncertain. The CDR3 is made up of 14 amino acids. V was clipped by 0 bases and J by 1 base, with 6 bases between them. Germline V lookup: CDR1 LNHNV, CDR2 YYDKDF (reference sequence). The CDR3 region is CATSRDLRNTEAFF. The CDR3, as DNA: TGTGCCACCAGCAGAGATCTCAGGAACACTGAAGCTTTCTTT.

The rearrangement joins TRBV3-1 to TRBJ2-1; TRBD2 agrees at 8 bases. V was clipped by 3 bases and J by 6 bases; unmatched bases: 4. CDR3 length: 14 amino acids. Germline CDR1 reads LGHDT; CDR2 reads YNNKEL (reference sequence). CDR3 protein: CASSQPGLVNEQFF. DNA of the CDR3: TGTGCCAGCAGCCAGCCGGGACTAGTCAATGAGCAGTTCTTC.

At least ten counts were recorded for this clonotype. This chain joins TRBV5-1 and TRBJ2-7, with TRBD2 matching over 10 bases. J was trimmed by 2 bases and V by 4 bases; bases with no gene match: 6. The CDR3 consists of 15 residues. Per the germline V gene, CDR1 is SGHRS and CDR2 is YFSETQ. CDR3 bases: TGCGCCAGCAGCCGGTCCACTAGCGGGACCTACGAGCAGTACTTC. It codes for CASSRSTSGTYEQYF.

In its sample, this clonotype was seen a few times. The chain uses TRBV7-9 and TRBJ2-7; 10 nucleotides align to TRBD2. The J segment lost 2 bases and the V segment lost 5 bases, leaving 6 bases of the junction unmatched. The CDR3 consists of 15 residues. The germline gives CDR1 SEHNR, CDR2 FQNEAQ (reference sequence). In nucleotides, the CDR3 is TGTGCCAGCAGCCTTGGACTAGCGGCTGCCTACGAGCAGTACTTC. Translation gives CASSLGLAAAYEQYF.

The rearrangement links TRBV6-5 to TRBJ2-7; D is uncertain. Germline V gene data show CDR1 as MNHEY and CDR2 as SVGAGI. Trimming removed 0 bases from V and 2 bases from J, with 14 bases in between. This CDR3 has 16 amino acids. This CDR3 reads CASSYSIVYSTYEQYF. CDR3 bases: TGTGCCAGCAGTTACTCGATAGTTTACAGTACCTACGAGCAGTACTTC.

The DNA for the CDR3 is TGTGCCAGCAGACATAGCGGGAGAAGAGCCTACGAGCAGTACTTC. Its translation: CASRHSGRRAYEQYF. The J gene is TRBJ2-7, the V gene TRBV6-2 or TRBV6-3; the match to TRBD2 covers 9 bases. The CDR3 has 15 amino acids. Per the germline V gene, CDR1 is MNHEY and CDR2 is SVGEGT. V was pared by 6 bases and J by 2 bases, with 8 bases of the junction left unmatched.

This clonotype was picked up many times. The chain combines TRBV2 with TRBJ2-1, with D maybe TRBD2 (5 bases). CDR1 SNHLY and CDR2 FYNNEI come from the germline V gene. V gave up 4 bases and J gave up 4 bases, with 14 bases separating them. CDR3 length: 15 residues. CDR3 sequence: CASSGGTIAYNEQFF. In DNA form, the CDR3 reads TGTGCCAGCAGTGGTGGCACCATAGCGTACAATGAGCAGTTCTTC.

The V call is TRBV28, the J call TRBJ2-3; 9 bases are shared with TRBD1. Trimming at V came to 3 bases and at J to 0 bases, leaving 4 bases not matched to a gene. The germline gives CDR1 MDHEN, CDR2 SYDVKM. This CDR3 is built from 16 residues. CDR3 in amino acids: CASSFIGTGSTDTQYF. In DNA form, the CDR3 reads TGTGCCAGCAGTTTCATCGGGACAGGGAGCACAGATACGCAGTATTTT.

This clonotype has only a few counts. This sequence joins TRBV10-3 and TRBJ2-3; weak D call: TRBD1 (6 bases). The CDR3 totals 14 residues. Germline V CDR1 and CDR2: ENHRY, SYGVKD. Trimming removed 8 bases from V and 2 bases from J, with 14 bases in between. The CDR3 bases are TGTGCCATCCAGGGGACACGGGACACAGATACGCAGTATTTT. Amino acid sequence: CAIQGTRDTDTQYF.

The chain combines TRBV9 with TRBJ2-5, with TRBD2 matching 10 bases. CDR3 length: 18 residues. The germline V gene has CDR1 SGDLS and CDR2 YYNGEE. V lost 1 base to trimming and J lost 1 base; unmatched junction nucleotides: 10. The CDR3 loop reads CASSVNFRLAGFQETQYF. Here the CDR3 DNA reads TGTGCCAGCAGCGTAAACTTCCGACTAGCGGGTTTCCAAGAGACCCAGTACTTC.

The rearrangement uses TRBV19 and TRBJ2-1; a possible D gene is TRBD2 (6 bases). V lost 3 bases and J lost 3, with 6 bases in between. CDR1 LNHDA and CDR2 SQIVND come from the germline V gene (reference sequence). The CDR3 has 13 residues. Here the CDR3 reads CASSISGYNEQFF. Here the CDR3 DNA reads TGTGCCAGTAGTATTAGCGGCTACAATGAGCAGTTCTTC.

The CDR3 loop reads CASSLRGRNYEQYF. As DNA, the CDR3 is TGTGCCAGCAGTTTAAGGGGTAGGAACTACGAGCAGTACTTC. The chain recombines TRBV12-3 or TRBV12-4 with TRBJ2-7; maybe TRBD1 (5 bases). The V gene lost 2 bases and the J gene lost 3 bases, with 11 bases spanning the gap. The CDR3 is 14 residues long.

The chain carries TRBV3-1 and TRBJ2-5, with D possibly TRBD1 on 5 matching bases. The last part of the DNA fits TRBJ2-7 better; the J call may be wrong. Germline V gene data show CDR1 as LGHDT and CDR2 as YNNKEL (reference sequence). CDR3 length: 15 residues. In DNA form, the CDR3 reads TGTGCCAGCAGCCAAGAATTGCACAGGAACTACGAGCAGTACTTC. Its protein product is CASSQELHRNYEQYF.

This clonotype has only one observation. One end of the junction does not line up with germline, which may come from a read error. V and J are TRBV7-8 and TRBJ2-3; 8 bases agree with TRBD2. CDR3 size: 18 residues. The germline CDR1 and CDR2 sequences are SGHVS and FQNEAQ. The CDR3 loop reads CTSSLAGRTSISADTQYF. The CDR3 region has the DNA TGTACCAGCAGCTTAGCGGGGAGAACTTCCATTTCCGCAGATACGCAGTATTTT.

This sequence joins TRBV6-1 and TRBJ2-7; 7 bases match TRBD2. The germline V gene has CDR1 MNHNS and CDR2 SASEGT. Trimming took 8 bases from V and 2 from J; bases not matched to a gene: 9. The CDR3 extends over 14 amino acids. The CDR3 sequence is CASGPGRATYEQYF. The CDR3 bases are TGTGCCAGCGGGCCGGGGAGGGCTACCTACGAGCAGTACTTC.

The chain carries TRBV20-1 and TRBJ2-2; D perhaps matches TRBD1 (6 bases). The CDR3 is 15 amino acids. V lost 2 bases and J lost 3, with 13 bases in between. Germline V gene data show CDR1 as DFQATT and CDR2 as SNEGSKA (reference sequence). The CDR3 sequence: CSARNRAADTGELFF. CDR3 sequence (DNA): TGCAGTGCTAGAAACAGGGCCGCGGACACCGGGGAGCTGTTTTTT.

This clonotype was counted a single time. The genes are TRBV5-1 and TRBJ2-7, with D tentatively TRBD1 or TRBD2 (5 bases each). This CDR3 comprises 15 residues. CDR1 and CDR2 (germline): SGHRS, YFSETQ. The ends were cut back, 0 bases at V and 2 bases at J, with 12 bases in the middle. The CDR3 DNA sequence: TGCGCCAGCAGCTTGGTTGGGGCGACTACCTACGAGCAGTACTTC. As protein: CASSLVGATTYEQYF.

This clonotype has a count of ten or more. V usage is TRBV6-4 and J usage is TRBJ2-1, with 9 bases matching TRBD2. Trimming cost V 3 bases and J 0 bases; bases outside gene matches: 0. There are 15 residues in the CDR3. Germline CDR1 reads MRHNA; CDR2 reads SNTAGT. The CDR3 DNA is TGTGCCAGCAGTGAGCGGGAGGGCTCCTACAATGAGCAGTTCTTC. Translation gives CASSEREGSYNEQFF.

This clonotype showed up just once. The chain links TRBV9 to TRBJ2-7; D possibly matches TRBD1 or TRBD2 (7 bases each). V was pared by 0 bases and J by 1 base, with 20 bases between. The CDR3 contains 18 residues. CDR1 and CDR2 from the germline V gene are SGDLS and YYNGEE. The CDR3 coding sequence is TGTGCCAGCAGCGTAGACTGGGGGGGGCAGGGGGTTTCCTACGAGCAGTACTTC. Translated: CASSVDWGGQGVSYEQYF.

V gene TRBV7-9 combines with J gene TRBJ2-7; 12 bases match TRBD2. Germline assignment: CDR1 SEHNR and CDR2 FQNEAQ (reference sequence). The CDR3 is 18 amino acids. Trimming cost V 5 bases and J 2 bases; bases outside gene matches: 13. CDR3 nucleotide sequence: TGTGCCAGCAGCCAAACCTCCAACAGACTAGCGGGGGCCTACGAGCAGTACTTC. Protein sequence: CASSQTSNRLAGAYEQYF.

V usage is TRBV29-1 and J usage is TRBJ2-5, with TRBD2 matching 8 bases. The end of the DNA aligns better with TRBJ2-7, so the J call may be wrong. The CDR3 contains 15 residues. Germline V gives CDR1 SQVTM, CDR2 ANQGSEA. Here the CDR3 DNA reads TGCAGCGTTGCACCTCGAGCGGGACTAGGGGGCGAGCAGTACTTC. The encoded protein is CSVAPRAGLGGEQYF.